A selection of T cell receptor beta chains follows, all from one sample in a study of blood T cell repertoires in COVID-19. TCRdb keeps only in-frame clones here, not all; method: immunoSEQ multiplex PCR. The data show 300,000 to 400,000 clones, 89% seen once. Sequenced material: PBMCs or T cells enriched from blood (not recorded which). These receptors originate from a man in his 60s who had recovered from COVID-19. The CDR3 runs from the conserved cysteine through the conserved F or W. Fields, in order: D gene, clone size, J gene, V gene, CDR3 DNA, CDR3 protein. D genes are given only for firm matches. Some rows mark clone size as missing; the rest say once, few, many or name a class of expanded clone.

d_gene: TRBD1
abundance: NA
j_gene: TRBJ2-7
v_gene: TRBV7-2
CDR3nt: TGTGCCAGCAGCTTAGGGACAGGGGGGAGCTCCTACGAGCAGTACTTC
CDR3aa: CASSLGTGGSSYEQYF

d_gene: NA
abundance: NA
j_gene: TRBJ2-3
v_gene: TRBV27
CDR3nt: TGTGCCAGCAGTTTTCGGGAATTCACAGATACGCAGTATTTT
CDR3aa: CASSFREFTDTQYF

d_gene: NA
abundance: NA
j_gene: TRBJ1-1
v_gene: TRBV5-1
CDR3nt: TGCGCCAGCAGCAATTACCAGGGGAGGGCCACTGAAGCTTTCTTT
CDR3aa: CASSNYQGRATEAFF

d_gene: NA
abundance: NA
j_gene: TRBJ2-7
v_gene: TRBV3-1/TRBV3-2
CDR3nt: TGTGCCAGCAGCCAAGGGGGGGGGCCGTACGAGCAGTACTTC
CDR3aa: CASSQGGGPYEQYF

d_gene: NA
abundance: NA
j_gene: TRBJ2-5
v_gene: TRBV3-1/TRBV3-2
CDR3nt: TGTGCCAGCAGCTTGCCCGGGTTGGAGACCCAGTACTTC
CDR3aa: CASSLPGLETQYF

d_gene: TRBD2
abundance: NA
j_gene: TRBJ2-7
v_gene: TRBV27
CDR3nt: TGTGCCAGCAGTCCCCCCAGCGGGAGGCCGAACGAGCAGTACTTC
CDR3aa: CASSPPSGRPNEQYF

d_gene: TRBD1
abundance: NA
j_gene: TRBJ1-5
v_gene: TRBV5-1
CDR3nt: TGCGCCAGCAGTCGGACAGGGGATAGCAATCAGCCCCAGCATTTT
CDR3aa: CASSRTGDSNQPQHF

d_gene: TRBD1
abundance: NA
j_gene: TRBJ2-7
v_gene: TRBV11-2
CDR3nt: TGTGCCAGCAACCGAGTGGACAGGGGTGTCGACGAGCAGTACTTC
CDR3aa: CASNRVDRGVDEQYF

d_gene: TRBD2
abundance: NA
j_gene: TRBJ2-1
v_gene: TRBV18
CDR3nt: TGTGCCAGCTCACCAGCCACTAGCGGGTTATACAATGAGCAGTTCTTC
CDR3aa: CASSPATSGLYNEQFF

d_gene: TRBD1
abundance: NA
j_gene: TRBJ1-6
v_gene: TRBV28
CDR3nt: TGTGCCAGCAGCCTAGGGACAGGCAATTCACCCCTCCACTTT
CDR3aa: CASSLGTGNSPLHF

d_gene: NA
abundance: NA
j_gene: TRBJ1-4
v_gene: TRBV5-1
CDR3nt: TGCGCCAGCAGCGCCGGGATCATATATAATGAAAAACTGTTTTTT
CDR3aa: CASSAGIIYNEKLFF

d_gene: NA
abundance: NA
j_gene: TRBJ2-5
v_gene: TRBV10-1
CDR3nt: TGCGCCAGCGGGACGGGACAAGAAGAGACCCAGTACTTC
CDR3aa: CASGTGQEETQYF

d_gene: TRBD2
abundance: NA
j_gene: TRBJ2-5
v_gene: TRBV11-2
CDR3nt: TGTGCCAGCAGCCCGGGACTAGCGGTAGATACCCAGTACTTC
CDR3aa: CASSPGLAVDTQYF

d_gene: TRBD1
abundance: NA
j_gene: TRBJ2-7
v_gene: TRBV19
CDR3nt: TGTGCCAGTAGTAAAGGGACAGCATCCTCCTACGAGCAGTACTTC
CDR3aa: CASSKGTASSYEQYF

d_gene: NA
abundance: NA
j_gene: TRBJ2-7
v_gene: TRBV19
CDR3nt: TGTGCCAGTAGTATTCGTCGGGGAGTCTACGAGCAGTACTTC
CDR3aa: CASSIRRGVYEQYF

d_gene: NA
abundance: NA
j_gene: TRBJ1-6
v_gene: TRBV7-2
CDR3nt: TGTGCCAGCAGCGGAGGACAGAGTTTTTCACCCCTCCACTTT
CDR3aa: CASSGGQSFSPLHF

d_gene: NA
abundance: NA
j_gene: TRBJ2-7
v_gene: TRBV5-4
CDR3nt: TGTGCCAGCAGCTGGGGGGATGGGCGGGAGCAGTACTTC
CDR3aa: CASSWGDGREQYF

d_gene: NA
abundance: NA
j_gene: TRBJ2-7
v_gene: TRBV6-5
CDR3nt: TGTGCCAGCAAAACAGGGTACGAGCAGTACTTC
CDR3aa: CASKTGYEQYF

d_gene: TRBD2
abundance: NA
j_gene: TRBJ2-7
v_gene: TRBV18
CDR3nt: TGTGCCAGCTCACCCCCGGCCCAGCGGGATACGGGGCAGTACTTC
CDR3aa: CASSPPAQRDTGQYF

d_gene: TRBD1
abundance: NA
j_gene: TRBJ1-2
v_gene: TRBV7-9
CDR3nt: TGTGCCAGCAGCTTCGGACAGGGGGCAGTCTATGGCTACACCTTC
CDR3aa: CASSFGQGAVYGYTF

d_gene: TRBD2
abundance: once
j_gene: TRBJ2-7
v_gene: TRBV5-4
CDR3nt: TGTGCCAGCAGCTTGGGGGGCGGGAGGCCTGGCGAGCAGTACTTC
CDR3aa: CASSLGGGRPGEQYF

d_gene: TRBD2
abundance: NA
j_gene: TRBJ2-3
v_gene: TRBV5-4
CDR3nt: TGTGCCAGCAGCTTGACTAGCGGGAGCGGAGATACGCAGTATTTT
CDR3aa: CASSLTSGSGDTQYF

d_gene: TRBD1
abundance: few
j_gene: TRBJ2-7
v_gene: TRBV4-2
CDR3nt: TGTGCCAGCAGCCAAGAAGGCGGGCAGGGGGCAATTCGGCAGTACTTC
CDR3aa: CASSQEGGQGAIRQYF

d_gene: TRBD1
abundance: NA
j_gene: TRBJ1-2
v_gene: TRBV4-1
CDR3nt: TGCGCCAGCAGCCAAGATCCCCAGGGGGCCCTTGGCTACACCTTC
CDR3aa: CASSQDPQGALGYTF

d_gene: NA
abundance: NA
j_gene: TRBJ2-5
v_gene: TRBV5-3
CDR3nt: TGTGCCGGACACATGGACAGCCAAGAGACCCAGTACTTC
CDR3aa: CAGHMDSQETQYF

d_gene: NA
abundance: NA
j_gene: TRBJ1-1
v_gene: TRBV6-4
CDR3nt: TGTGCCAGCAGTGTCGAGAGGGAAACTGAAGCTTTCTTT
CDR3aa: CASSVERETEAFF

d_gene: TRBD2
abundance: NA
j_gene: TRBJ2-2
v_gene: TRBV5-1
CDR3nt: TGCGCCAGCAGCCCCGGGACTAGCCCCGGGGAGCTGTTTTTT
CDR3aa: CASSPGTSPGELFF

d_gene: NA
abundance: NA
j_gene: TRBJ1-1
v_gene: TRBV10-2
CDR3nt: TGCGCCAGCAGTGGCCGACAGTGGGGGGAGAACACTGAAGCTTTCTTT
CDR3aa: CASSGRQWGENTEAFF

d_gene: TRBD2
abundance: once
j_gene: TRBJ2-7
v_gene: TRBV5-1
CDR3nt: TGCGCCAGCAGCTTTTTAGCGGGCGGGTCCGGGGAGCAGTACTTC
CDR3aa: CASSFLAGGSGEQYF

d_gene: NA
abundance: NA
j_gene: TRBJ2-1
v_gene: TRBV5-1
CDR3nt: TGCGCCAGCAGCTTGGTTGTAGCGGAAAACAATGAGCAGTTCTTC
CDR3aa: CASSLVVAENNEQFF